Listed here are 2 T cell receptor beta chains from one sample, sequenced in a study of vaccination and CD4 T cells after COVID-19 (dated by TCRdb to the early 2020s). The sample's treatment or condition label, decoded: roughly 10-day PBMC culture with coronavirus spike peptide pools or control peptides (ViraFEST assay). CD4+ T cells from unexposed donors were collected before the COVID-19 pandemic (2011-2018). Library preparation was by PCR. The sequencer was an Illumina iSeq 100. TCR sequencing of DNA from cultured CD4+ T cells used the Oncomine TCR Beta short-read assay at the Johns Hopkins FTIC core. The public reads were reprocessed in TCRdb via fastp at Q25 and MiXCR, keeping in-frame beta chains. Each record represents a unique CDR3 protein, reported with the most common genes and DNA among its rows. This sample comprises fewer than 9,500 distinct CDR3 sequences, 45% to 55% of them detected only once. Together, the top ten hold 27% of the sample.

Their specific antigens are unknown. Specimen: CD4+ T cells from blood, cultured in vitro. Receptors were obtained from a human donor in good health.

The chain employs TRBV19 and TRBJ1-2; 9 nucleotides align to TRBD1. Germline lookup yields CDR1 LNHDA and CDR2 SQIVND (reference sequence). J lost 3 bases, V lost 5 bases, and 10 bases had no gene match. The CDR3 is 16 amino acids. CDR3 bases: TGTGCCAGTAGTGTTATACAGGGGGCAATTTACTATGGCTACACCTTC. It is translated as CASSVIQGAIYYGYTF.

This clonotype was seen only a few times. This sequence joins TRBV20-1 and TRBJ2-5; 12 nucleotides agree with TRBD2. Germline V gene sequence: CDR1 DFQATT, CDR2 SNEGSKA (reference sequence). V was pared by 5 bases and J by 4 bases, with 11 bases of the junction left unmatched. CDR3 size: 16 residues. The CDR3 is CSARRASGGAGETQYF. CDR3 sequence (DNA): TGCAGTGCTCGAAGGGCTAGCGGGGGGGCCGGAGAGACCCAGTACTTC.